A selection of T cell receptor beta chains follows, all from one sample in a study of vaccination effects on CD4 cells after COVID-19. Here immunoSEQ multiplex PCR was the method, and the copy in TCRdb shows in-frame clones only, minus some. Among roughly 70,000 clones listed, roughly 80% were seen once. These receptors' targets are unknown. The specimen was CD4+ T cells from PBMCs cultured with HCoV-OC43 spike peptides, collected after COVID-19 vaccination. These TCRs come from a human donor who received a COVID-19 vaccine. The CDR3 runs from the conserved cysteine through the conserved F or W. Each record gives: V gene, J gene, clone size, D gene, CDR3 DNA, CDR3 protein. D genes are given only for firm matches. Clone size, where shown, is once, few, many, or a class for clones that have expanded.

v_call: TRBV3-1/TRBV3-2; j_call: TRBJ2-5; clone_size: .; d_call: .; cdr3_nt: TGTGCCAGCAGCCCCATTGGACTCTTAAAGACCCAGTACTTC; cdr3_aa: CASSPIGLLKTQYF
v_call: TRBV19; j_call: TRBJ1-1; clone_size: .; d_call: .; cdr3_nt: TGTGCCACACAACAGGGCCGGCGGAACACTGAAGCTTTCTTT; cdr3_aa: CATQQGRRNTEAFF
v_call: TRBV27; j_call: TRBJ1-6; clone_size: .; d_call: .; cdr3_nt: TGTGCCAGCAGTTTATCGCAGGGAGGATCACCCCTCCACTTT; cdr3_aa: CASSLSQGGSPLHF
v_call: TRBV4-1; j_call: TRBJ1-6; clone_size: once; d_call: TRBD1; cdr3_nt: TGCGCCAGCAGCCAGGGAGGACAGGGGAGGAATAATTCACCCCTCCACTTT; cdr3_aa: CASSQGGQGRNNSPLHF
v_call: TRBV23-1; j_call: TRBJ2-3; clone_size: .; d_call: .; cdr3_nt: TGCGCCAGCAGTCGGGCGGGTGCCACAGATACGCAGTATTTT; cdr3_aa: CASSRAGATDTQYF
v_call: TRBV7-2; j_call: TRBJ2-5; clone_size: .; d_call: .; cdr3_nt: TGTGCCAGCAGCTTCATGGGATATCCAGAAGAGACCCAGTACTTC; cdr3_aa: CASSFMGYPEETQYF
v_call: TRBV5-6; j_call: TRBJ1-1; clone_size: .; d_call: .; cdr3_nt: TGTGCCAGCACCCCTGGCTCATTCACTGAAGCTTTCTTT; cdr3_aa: CASTPGSFTEAFF
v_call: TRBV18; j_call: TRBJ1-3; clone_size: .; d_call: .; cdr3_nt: TGTGCCAGCTCACCACCGAACCGGTCCTCTGGAAACACCATATATTTT; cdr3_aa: CASSPPNRSSGNTIYF
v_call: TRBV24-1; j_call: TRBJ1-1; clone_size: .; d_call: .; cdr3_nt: TGTGCCACCAGTGACCCGAAAGGGAGCACTGAAGCTTTCTTT; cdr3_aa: CATSDPKGSTEAFF
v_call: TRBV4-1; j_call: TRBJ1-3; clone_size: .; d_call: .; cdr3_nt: TGCGCCAGCAGCCGCCGGGAGGGGAACTCTGGAAACACCATATATTTT; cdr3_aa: CASSRREGNSGNTIYF
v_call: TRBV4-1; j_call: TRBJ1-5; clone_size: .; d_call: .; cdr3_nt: TGCGCCAGCAGCCAAGTCGGGGGTGGCAATCAGCCCCAGCATTTT; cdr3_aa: CASSQVGGGNQPQHF
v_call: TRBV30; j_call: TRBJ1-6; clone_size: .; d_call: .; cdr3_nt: TGTGCCTGGGGGAGGCAGGCGGATTCACCCCTCCACTTT; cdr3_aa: CAWGRQADSPLHF
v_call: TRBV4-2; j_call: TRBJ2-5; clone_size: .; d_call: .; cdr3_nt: TGTGCCAGCAGCCAAGTCTTAGGCCGTCGAGAGACCCAGTACTTC; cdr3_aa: CASSQVLGRRETQYF
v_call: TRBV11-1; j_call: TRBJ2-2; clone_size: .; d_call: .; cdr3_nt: TGTGCCAGCAGCTTAGACAGTTCCAGCACCGGGGAGCTGTTTTTT; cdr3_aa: CASSLDSSSTGELFF
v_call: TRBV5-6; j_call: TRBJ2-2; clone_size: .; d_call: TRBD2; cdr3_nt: TGTGCCAGCACGGGACTAGCTTCCGACACCGGGGAGCTGTTTTTT; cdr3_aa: CASTGLASDTGELFF
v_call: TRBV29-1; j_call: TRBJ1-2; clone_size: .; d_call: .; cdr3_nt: TGCAGCGTTCCAGCGGCAGGGTCATACTATGGCTACACCTTC; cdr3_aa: CSVPAAGSYYGYTF
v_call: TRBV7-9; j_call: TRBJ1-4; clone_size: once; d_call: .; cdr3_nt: TGTGCCAGCAGCCTGCAGGGAACTAATGAAAAACTGTTTTTT; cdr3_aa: CASSLQGTNEKLFF
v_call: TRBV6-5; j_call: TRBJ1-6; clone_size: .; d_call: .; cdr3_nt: TGTGCCAGCATGGGGGCAGGGCAATTACGGTCACCCCTCCACTTT; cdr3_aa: CASMGAGQLRSPLHF
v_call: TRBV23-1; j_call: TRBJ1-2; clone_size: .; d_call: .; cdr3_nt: TGCGCCAGCAGTCACTCCATTGGGGGTCCCGGTGGCTACACCTTC; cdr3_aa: CASSHSIGGPGGYTF
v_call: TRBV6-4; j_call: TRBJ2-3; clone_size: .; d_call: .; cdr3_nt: TGTGCCAGCAGTGCTTTGGTCGAGGGGGGCGCGGCAGATACGCAGTATTTT; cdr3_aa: CASSALVEGGAADTQYF
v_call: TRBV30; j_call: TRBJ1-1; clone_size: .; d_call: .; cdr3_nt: TGTGCCTGGAGTCTCCGGGTCGGCACTGAAGCTTTCTTT; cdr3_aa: CAWSLRVGTEAFF
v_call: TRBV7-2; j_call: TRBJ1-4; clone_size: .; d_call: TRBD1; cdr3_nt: TGTGCCAGCAGCTTGGGACAGACTAATGAAAAACTGTTTTTT; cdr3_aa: CASSLGQTNEKLFF
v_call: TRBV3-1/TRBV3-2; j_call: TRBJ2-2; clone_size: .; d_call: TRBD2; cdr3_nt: TGTGCCAGCAGCCAATTCCTAGCGGTAAACACCGGGGAGCTGTTTTTT; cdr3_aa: CASSQFLAVNTGELFF
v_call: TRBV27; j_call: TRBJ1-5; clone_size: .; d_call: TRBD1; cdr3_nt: TGTGCCAGCAGCCTGGGACAGAATCAGCCCCAGCATTTT; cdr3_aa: CASSLGQNQPQHF
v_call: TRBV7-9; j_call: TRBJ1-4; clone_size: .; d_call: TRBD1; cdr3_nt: TGTGCCAGCAGCTTCAGGGGGCTGGCTAATGAAAAACTGTTTTTT; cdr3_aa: CASSFRGLANEKLFF
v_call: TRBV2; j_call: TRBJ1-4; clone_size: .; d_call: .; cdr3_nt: TGTGCCAGCATCCGGACAGAGAATGAAAAACTGTTTTTT; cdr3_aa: CASIRTENEKLFF
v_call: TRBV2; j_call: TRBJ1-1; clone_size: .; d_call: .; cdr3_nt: TGTGCCAGCATGAATAGGGACTACACTGAAGCTTTCTTT; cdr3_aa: CASMNRDYTEAFF
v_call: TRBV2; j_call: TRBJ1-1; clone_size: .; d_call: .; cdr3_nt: TGTGCCAGCAGTGTAAGGACCATAGGGACTGAAGCTTTCTTT; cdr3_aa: CASSVRTIGTEAFF
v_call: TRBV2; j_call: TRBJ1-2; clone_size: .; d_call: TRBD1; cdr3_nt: TGTGCCAGCAGTAGGGACAGTAACCTTAATGGCTACACCTTC; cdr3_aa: CASSRDSNLNGYTF
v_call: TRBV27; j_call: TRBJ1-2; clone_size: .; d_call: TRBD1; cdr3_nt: TGTGCCAGCAGCTTATCTCCGGGACAGGGCTATGGCTACACCTTC; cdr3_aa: CASSLSPGQGYGYTF
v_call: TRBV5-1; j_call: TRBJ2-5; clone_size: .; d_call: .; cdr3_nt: TGCGCCAGCAGCTTGGCCAGGGGGGCGTCAGAGACCCAGTACTTC; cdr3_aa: CASSLARGASETQYF
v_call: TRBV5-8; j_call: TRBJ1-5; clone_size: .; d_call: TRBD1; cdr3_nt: TGTGCCAGCAGCCCCTCTGGGACAGGGGGGATTAGCAATCAGCCCCAGCATTTT; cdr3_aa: CASSPSGTGGISNQPQHF
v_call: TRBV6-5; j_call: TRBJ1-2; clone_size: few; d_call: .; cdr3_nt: TGTGCCAGCAGTCCAACAGGGAGGCAGTATGGCTACACCTTC; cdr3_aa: CASSPTGRQYGYTF
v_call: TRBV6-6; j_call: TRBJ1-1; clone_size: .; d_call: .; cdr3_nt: TGTGCCAGCAGGCAGAATGACGCTGAAGCTTTCTTT; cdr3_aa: CASRQNDAEAFF
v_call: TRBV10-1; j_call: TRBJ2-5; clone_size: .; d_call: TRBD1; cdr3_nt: TGCGCCAGCAGGCCTGACAGGGAGAAAGGAGAGACCCAGTACTTC; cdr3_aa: CASRPDREKGETQYF
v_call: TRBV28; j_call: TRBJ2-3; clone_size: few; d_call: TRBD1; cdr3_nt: TGTGCCAGTAGGACAGGACCCACAGATACGCAGTATTTT; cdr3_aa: CASRTGPTDTQYF
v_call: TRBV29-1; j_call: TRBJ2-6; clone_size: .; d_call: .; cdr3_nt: TGCAGCGGTGAAGTCTCTGGGGCCAACGTCCTGACTTTC; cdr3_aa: CSGEVSGANVLTF
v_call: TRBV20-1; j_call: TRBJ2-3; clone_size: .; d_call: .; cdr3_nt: TGCAGTGCTAGTAACCTTGCGGGCCGCACAGATACGCAGTATTTT; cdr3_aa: CSASNLAGRTDTQYF
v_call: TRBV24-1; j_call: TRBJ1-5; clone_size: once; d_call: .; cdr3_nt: TGTGCCACCAGTGATAGCGGGCAGCCCCAGCATTTT; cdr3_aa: CATSDSGQPQHF
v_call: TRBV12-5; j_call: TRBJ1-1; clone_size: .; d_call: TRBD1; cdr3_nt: TGTGCTAGTGGTTTGGTACTCGACGGCCAGGGGGCGATGAACACTGAAGCTTTCTTT; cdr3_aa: CASGLVLDGQGAMNTEAFF
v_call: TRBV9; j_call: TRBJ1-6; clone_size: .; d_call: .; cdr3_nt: TGTGCCAGCAGCGTTCAGGAGGATTCACCCCTCCACTTT; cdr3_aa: CASSVQEDSPLHF
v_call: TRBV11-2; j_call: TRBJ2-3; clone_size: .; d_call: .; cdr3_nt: TGTGCCAGCAGCTTTTTGGGGGGCCTTTCGGATACGCAGTATTTT; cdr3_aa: CASSFLGGLSDTQYF
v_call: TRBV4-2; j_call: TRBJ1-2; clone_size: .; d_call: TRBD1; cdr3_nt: TGTGCCAGCAGCCCTGGACAGGGCCTAAACTATGGCTACACCTTC; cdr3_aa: CASSPGQGLNYGYTF
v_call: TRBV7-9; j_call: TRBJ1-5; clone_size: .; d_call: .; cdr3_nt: TGTGCCAGCAGCTTATTTGGGTTCCCGGGGAATCAGCCCCAGCATTTT; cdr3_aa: CASSLFGFPGNQPQHF
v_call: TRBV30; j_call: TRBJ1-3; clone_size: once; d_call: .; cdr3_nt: TGTGCCTGGATGGAATGGGAATCTGGAAACACCATATATTTT; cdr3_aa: CAWMEWESGNTIYF
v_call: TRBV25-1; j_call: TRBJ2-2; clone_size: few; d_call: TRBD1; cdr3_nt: TGTGCCAGCAGTGACAGGGGGACCGGGGAGCTGTTTTTT; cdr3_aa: CASSDRGTGELFF